The clone carrying this TCR beta chain was counted ten times or more. The sample belongs to a study of blood T cell repertoires in COVID-19. At the level of the study: Material from acute and convalescent COVID-19 was sourced from the United States, Italy and Spain.

Original analysis: Amplification with reference gene primers provided the estimates of nucleated cell counts. The table came from immunoSEQ multiplex PCR; TCRdb's copy has only in-frame clones and leaves some out. That table supplies the V and J calls and clone size; D and trimming were determined from the DNA. This sample has a few hundred thousand clones, with about 88% found just once. CDR3 length: 12 amino acids. The germline V gene encodes CDR1 MGHRA and CDR2 YSYEKL. V was pared by 0 bases and J by 10 bases, with 7 bases between. The chain joins TRBV4-1 to TRBJ2-1; D is possibly TRBD2 (6 bases). The specimen was peripheral blood. This TCR came from a man between 40 and 49 years old with active or convalescent COVID-19. DNA for the CDR3: TGCGCCAGCAGCCAAGAGGAGGGGGAGCAGTTCTTC. Translation: CASSQEEGEQFF.